The clone carrying this T cell receptor beta chain was counted between two and nine times. This specimen comes from a study of beta chain features in type 1 diabetes. The V and J ends lost 0 bases and 0 bases, in that order; junction bases with no gene match: 1. The CDR3 has 15 amino acids. Germline V gene data show CDR1 as SGHNT and CDR2 as YYREEE (reference sequence). Isolated RNA was reverse transcribed in full, so expressed TCRB transcripts were sequenced. The data were produced by immunoSEQ multiplex PCR, yet TCRdb's version contains in-frame clones alone and is incomplete. This sample carries 200,000 to 250,000 clones, roughly 15% of them seen once, and the ten largest clones take more than 0.02%.

The sample was naive CD4+ T cells from blood. This chain links TRBV5-4 with TRBJ1-1; TRBD1 agrees at 8 bases. This receptor was obtained from a woman in her thirties or forties in good health. Here the CDR3 reads CASSLGDRLNTEAFF. DNA for the CDR3: TGTGCCAGCAGCTTGGGGGACAGGTTGAACACTGAAGCTTTCTTT.